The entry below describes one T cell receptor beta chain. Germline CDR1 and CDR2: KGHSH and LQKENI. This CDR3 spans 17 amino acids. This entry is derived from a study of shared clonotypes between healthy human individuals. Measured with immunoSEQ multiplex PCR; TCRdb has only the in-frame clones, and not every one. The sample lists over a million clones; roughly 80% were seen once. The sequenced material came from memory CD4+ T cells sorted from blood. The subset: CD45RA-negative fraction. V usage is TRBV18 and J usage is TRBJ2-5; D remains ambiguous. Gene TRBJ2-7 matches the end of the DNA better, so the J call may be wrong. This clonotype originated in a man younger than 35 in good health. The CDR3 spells CASSPRVLGSSSYEQYF. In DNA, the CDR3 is TGTGCCAGCTCACCAAGGGTGCTAGGCTCAAGCTCCTACGAGCAGTACTTC.